The 23 T cell receptor beta chains below come from one sample, sequenced in a study of T cells in Graves' hyperthyroidism and ophthalmopathy. Amplification targeted TCR beta CDR3 regions from RNA transcripts. The TCR CDR3 first-round RT-PCR relied on the HTBI primer set. In TCRdb, the multiplex PCR reads were re-called with MiXCR into one record per CDR3 protein. Among 250,000 or so distinct CDR3 sequences listed, 13% to 15% were seen once. Specimen: blood. The receptor set was obtained from a woman in her 50s with Graves' hyperthyroidism that later progressed to Graves' ophthalmopathy.

This clonotype came up many times. The chain couples TRBV11-2 to TRBJ2-3; 11 bases line up with TRBD1. CDR3 length: 15 amino acids. Losses at the gene ends were 5 bases for V and 3 bases for J; bases not matched to a gene: 4. Germline CDR1 and CDR2: SGHAT and FQNNGV. The CDR3 region is CASSPRDRGTDTQYF. The CDR3 DNA follows: TGTGCCAGCAGCCCGAGGGACAGGGGGACAGATACGCAGTATTTT.

The rearrangement uses TRBV12-3 or TRBV12-4 and TRBJ2-7; D uncertain. The CDR3 spans 15 residues. The V end was cut by 4 bases, the J end by 2 bases, with 15 bases between. The CDR3: CASSWGPGQTYEQYF. CDR3 coding DNA: TGTGCCAGCAGTTGGGGTCCGGGTCAAACCTACGAGCAGTACTTC.

The chain joins TRBV6-1 to TRBJ1-3, with D perhaps TRBD1 (5 bases). V lost 7 bases to trimming and J lost 4 bases, with 11 bases between them. CDR1 is MNHNS and CDR2 is SASEGT in the germline V gene. The CDR3 runs to 13 residues. The CDR3 region has the DNA TGTGCCAGCACCTCAGGGAAAGGAAACACCATATATTTT. Its translation: CASTSGKGNTIYF.

This clonotype was found many times. The chain joins TRBV28 to TRBJ2-2; TRBD1 matches at 7 bases. Germline CDR1 reads MDHEN; CDR2 reads SYDVKM. Trimming took 5 bases from V and 5 from J; bases not matched to a gene: 5. The CDR3 is 14 residues long. CDR3 in DNA: TGTGCCAGCAGTCCCGGGACAGTTACCGGGGAGCTGTTTTTT. Translating it yields CASSPGTVTGELFF.

In its sample, this clonotype was seen many times. The rearrangement joins TRBV18 to TRBJ2-5; the match to TRBD2 covers 8 bases. V gave up 5 bases and J gave up 5 bases; unmatched junction bases: 10. CDR1 and CDR2 from the germline V gene are KGHSH and LQKENI. The CDR3 is made up of 15 amino acids. Here the CDR3 reads CASSSGSGMGETQYF. CDR3 in DNA: TGTGCCAGCTCATCCGGTAGCGGGATGGGTGAGACCCAGTACTTC. Together with reference TRBV18 and TRBJ2-5, the CDR3 gives the full variable domain: NAGVMQNPRHLVRRRGQEARLRCSPMKGHSHVYWYRQLPEEGLKFMVYLQKENIIDESGMPKERFSAEFPKEGPSILRIQQVVRGDSAAYFCASSSGSGMGETQYFGPGTRLLVL.

This clonotype was found a few times. An end of the junction does not agree with germline; a read error may underlie this. The chain combines TRBV7-9 with TRBJ2-3, with D possibly matching TRBD1 (6 bases). Germline V gene lookup returns CDR1 SEHNR and CDR2 FQNEAQ (reference sequence). CDR3 length: 15 amino acids. CDR3 in DNA: TGTACCAGCAGCTCCCTGCTGGGGGCGGAAGATACGCAGTATTTT. It codes for CTSSSLLGAEDTQYF.

This clonotype was seen at least ten times. This chain connects TRBV7-9 to TRBJ2-2, with D possibly TRBD1 on 5 matching bases. The CDR3 is 17 amino acids. Germline-derived CDR1 and CDR2 are SEHNR and FQNEAQ (reference sequence). V gave up 1 base and J gave up 1 base, with 13 bases separating them. CDR3 sequence: CASSLVGYRKNTGELFF. The CDR3 DNA follows: TGTGCCAGCAGCTTAGTAGGGTACAGGAAGAACACCGGGGAGCTGTTTTTT.

This clonotype was picked up a small number of times. The V and J genes are TRBV7-9 and TRBJ1-5, with D possibly TRBD1 on 6 matching bases. Germline V CDR1 and CDR2: SEHNR, FQNEAQ (reference sequence). V was pared by 4 bases and J by 5 bases, with 21 bases between. This CDR3 spans 17 amino acids. The DNA of the CDR3 is TGTGCCAGCAGCTCCATCATAGGAGGGACACGAGATCAGCCCCAGCATTTT. This codes for CASSSIIGGTRDQPQHF.

This clonotype came up many times. The gene calls are TRBV7-9 and TRBJ2-7; 10 bases align to TRBD1. The CDR3 has 16 residues. Germline assignment: CDR1 SEHNR and CDR2 FQNEAQ (reference sequence). The ends lost 5 bases at V and 2 bases at J; junction bases unmatched: 9. CDR3 in amino acids: CASSHRDRGLTYEQYF. The CDR3 DNA follows: TGTGCCAGCAGCCACCGGGACAGGGGACTAACCTACGAGCAGTACTTC.

As to this clonotype: This may be a read error: a much more frequent sequence differs by one nucleotide. This chain uses TRBV28 with TRBJ2-5; no reliable D call. CDR1 and CDR2 from the germline V gene are MDHEN and SYDVKM. The CDR3 is made up of 13 amino acids. CDR3 DNA sequence: TGTGCCAGCAGTTTATCGACCTTGGAGACCCAGCACTTC. Its translation: CASSLSTLETQHF.

The sample holds many counts of this clonotype. The chain is built from TRBV20-1 and TRBJ1-5, with a weak D call TRBD1 (5 bases). The CDR3 runs 14 residues. The germline gives CDR1 DFQATT, CDR2 SNEGSKA (reference sequence). With 1 base removed from V and 2 bases from J, the gap between germline ends came to 9 bases. This CDR3 is CSARVGGGNQPQHF. CDR3 coding DNA: TGCAGTGCTAGAGTGGGGGGGGGCAATCAGCCCCAGCATTTT.

This clonotype was seen ten or more times. The V gene is TRBV2, the J gene TRBJ1-1; D ambiguous. This CDR3 spans 10 amino acids. Germline CDR1 SNHLY, CDR2 FYNNEI. V gave up 11 bases and J gave up 5 bases, with 9 bases separating them. In DNA, the CDR3 is TGTGCCGGGAGTGCTACTGAAGCTTTCTTT. It codes for CAGSATEAFF.

This clonotype has a count of ten or more. The chain joins TRBV20-1 to TRBJ2-3; TRBD2 agrees at 7 bases. The CDR3 length is 14 residues. J was trimmed by 6 bases and V by 6 bases; bases with no gene match: 12. Per the germline V gene, CDR1 is DFQATT and CDR2 is SNEGSKA (reference sequence). The CDR3 nucleotides read TGCAGTGCCCGCGGGAGAAACGTTGGGGATACGCAGTATTTT. Translated, it gives CSARGRNVGDTQYF.

J is TRBJ2-7 and V is TRBV5-4, with D perhaps TRBD1 or TRBD2 (5 bases each). Germline loops: CDR1 SGHNT, CDR2 YYREEE (reference sequence). CDR3 size: 16 residues. Trimming took off 4 bases at V and 0 bases at J, with 17 bases between the two ends. The CDR3 nucleotides read TGTGCCAGCAGCCCTTCCGGGACGGGCTCCTCCTACGAGCAGTACTTC. Protein sequence: CASSPSGTGSSYEQYF.

Ten or more counts support this clonotype. The chain links TRBV19 to TRBJ1-5; D call uncertain. V was pared by 5 bases and J by 5 bases, with 16 bases between. CDR3 length: 15 amino acids. The V gene's germline CDR1 is LNHDA and CDR2 SQIVND (reference sequence). The CDR3 loop is CASSARDKAYQPQHF. CDR3 sequence (DNA): TGTGCCAGTAGTGCCCGGGATAAAGCCTATCAGCCCCAGCATTTT.

This clonotype was seen many times. V usage is TRBV3-1 and J usage is TRBJ2-3; TRBD2 agrees at 9 bases. Germline CDR1 and CDR2: LGHDT and YNNKEL (reference sequence). V shed 0 bases, J shed 4 bases, and the junction held 14 bases outside the gene matches. The CDR3 consists of 19 residues. The CDR3 DNA is TGTGCCAGCAGCCAAGATATGGTAGCGGGAGTTGGTTTGCCAGATACGCAGTATTTT. Protein product: CASSQDMVAGVGLPDTQYF.

This clonotype appeared many times. This chain connects TRBV2 to TRBJ2-5, with a possible D match to TRBD2 (5 bases). The V gene lost 6 bases and the J gene lost 12 bases, with 14 bases spanning the gap. This CDR3 is 11 amino acids long. Looked up from germline, CDR1 is SNHLY and CDR2 is FYNNEI. The CDR3, as DNA: TGTGCCAGCAGCTCCGAGGACTGCGAGTACTTC. This sequence encodes CASSSEDCEYF.

This clonotype appeared once. The chain recombines TRBV11-2 with TRBJ2-1; 9 bases fit TRBD2. V was pared by 5 bases and J by 5 bases, with 19 bases of the junction left unmatched. CDR3 length equals 19 residues. CDR1 and CDR2 from the germline V gene are SGHAT and FQNNGV. CDR3 residues: CASSQGREGWSRQNNEQFF. The CDR3 DNA follows: TGTGCCAGCAGCCAAGGGCGGGAGGGATGGTCGCGTCAGAACAATGAGCAGTTCTTC.

This clonotype was recorded many times. J is TRBJ2-2 and V is TRBV7-8, with D possibly being TRBD2 (6 bases). Trimming removed 5 bases from V and 6 bases from J, with 10 bases in between. This CDR3 contains 13 residues. Germline V gives CDR1 SGHVS, CDR2 FQNEAQ. The CDR3 spells CASSAGTAGELFF. DNA of the CDR3: TGTGCCAGCAGCGCGGGGACGGCCGGGGAGCTGTTTTTT.

The V call is TRBV30, the J call TRBJ2-5, with TRBD1 as a possible D gene (6 bases). The CDR3 has 13 amino acids. Trimming removed 1 base from V and 5 bases from J, with 11 bases in between. Germline V gene data show CDR1 as GTSNPN and CDR2 as SVGIG (reference sequence). CDR3 protein: CAWSEQGVETQYF. The CDR3 nucleotides are TGTGCCTGGAGTGAACAGGGTGTGGAGACCCAGTACTTC.

The J gene is TRBJ1-3, the V gene TRBV2, with D hard to call. V was clipped by 6 bases and J by 0 bases, with 6 bases between them. There are 13 residues in the CDR3. The germline V gene encodes CDR1 SNHLY and CDR2 FYNNEI. The DNA for the CDR3 is TGTGCCAGCAGGGGTAGCTCTGGAAACACCATATATTTT. Encoded protein: CASRGSSGNTIYF. Looking up the rest from reference TRBV2 and TRBJ1-3 gives the full variable domain: EPEVTQTPSHQVTQMGQEVILRCVPISNHLYFYWYRQILGQKVEFLVSFYNNEISEKSEIFDDQFSVERPDGSNFTLKIRSTKLEDSAMYFCASRGSSGNTIYFGEGSWLTVV.

This clonotype was picked up a small number of times. The chain joins TRBV13 to TRBJ2-4; possibly TRBD2 for D (5 bases). Germline-derived CDR1 and CDR2 are PRHDT and FYEKMQ (reference sequence). There are 15 residues in the CDR3. V lost 5 bases and J lost 1, with 12 bases in between. CDR3 in amino acids: CASSPERTAKNIQYF. The CDR3 coding sequence is TGTGCCAGCAGCCCGGAGCGGACGGCCAAAAACATTCAGTACTTC.

This clonotype was seen many times. The chain uses TRBV12-3 or TRBV12-4 and TRBJ1-4; no clear D. V was clipped by 5 bases and J by 0 bases, with 7 bases between them. The CDR3 contains 14 residues. The CDR3 here is CASSPIATNEKLFF. CDR3 nucleotide sequence: TGTGCCAGCAGTCCTATAGCAACTAATGAAAAACTGTTTTTT.